This is a list of T cell receptor beta chains from one sample in a study of blood T cell repertoires in COVID-19. Generated by immunoSEQ multiplex PCR, the TCRdb table keeps only in-frame clones and is missing some. This sample has 150,000 to 200,000 clones, with around 93% found just once. The sample comprised peripheral blood. These receptor sequences come from a woman aged 45-59 years with acute or convalescent COVID-19. Both conserved end residues are part of each CDR3.

>TRBV9
CASSVGSWGGGSGANVLTF
>TRBV28
CASSLPGAYGYTF
>TRBV3-1/TRBV3-2
CASSQTSRLAGETQYF
>TRBV12-3/TRBV12-4
CASSYSYTGELFF
>TRBV12-3/TRBV12-4
CASTAGGELFF
>TRBV19
CASSIVGALNQPQHF
>TRBV20-1
CSAGSGGYTF
>TRBV5-4
CASSSLAGKETQYF
>TRBV4-2
CASSFRGDRSSGNTIYF
>TRBV3-1/TRBV3-2
CASSQDHRISGNTIYF
>TRBV28
CASGEGVNYGYTF
>TRBV30
CAWSVARSNYGYTF
>TRBV7-2
CASSLDRGNGQPQHF
>TRBV28
CASSLELPRWAFF
>TRBV28
CASSSGDRTYEQYF
>TRBV6-6
CASSPPGQEFSGANVLTF
>TRBV6-5
CASRFFKPGDDGYTF
>TRBV5-6
CASSRRRTGNTGELFF
>TRBV25-1
CASRFGQGMNEQFF
>TRBV7-6
CASSLSPPTGSPAGNTIYF
>TRBV19
CASSTRVQVDEQYF
>TRBV6-5
CASSYQDRNSPLHF
>TRBV6-4
CASTFGTINEKLFF
>TRBV18
CASSSGVAQETQYF
>TRBV18
CASSLQGTKNTEAFF
>TRBV9
CASSPGTGPYEQYF
>TRBV6-6
CASSPRTGKGLSNSPLHF
>TRBV19
CASSIGALLYNEQFF
>TRBV6-5
CASARGPPGNTEAFF
>TRBV10-3
CAISPGENQPQHF
>TRBV5-4
CASSRTVLAGANVLTF
>TRBV11-2
CASSSQTQGEQYF
>TRBV12-5
CASGLVLGARTEAFF
>TRBV2
CASSDLAGGLF
>TRBV5-1
CASSLQGSTDTQYF
>TRBV12-3/TRBV12-4
CASSSGIHYTF
>TRBV2
CASSKSAGSASPLHF
>TRBV19
CASSISGGAGGYTF
>TRBV4-3
CASSQGGAGGDGYTF
>TRBV5-1
CASSPGAVTNYGYTF